This entry features one TCR beta chain sequence. The antigen remains unidentified. The sample belongs to a study of a mutant IDH1 vaccine in newly diagnosed glioma. The overall study: Commencement of vaccination occurred 4-6 weeks following radiotherapy alone, or concurrently with temozolomide cycles.

Time point defined: week 35, safety follow-up. Vaccinated patients received 300 ug of mutant IDH1 20-mer peptide per dose, with topical imiquimod. Donors had new IDH1-mutant astrocytomas of WHO grade 3 or 4 (ATRX-lost). Between the trimmed V and J ends, which lost 2 bases and 1 base, there was a span of 8 bases. Germline V gene sequence: CDR1 KGHSH, CDR2 LQKENI. The CDR3 runs 14 residues. Assay used: immunoSEQ multiplex PCR; TCRdb lists only in-frame clones, some missing. The sample has 50,000 to 70,000 clones; 84% are singletons. J is TRBJ2-5 and V is TRBV18; unclear D gene. The sample consisted of PBMCs, taken from a glioma patient whose treatment included an IDH1 peptide vaccine. This receptor was taken from a man aged 25 to 40 with glioma. CDR3 region: CASSPGQIQETQYF. The CDR3, as DNA: TGTGCCAGCTCACCAGGGCAGATCCAAGAGACCCAGTACTTC.